These T cell receptor beta chains were read from a single sample in a study of identical twins. TCRdb reanalysed the 5' RACE reads using MiXCR and keeps one entry per CDR3 protein. The sample includes some 300,000 distinct CDR3 sequences, over 9% of them seen just once. These data also featured in a second study, about yellow fever vaccine responses in identical twins.

The material sequenced was CD8+ T cells sorted from blood. The receptors come from a woman aged 18-29 years in good health. Both conserved end residues are part of each CDR3. A D gene is named only where the DNA matches it firmly. Clone size is not always given. Where it is, it says once, few, many or a class for expanded clones.

>TRBD1|TRBJ1-2|TRBV24-1|few
TGTGCCACCAGTGATCCCGACAGGGGCTATGGCTACACCTTC
CATSDPDRGYGYTF
>TRBD1|TRBJ1-1|TRBV25-1|few
TGTGCCAGCAGTACCGGGGACAGATCGAACACTGAAGCTTTCTTT
CASSTGDRSNTEAFF
>.|TRBJ2-1|TRBV5-1|.
TGCGCCAGCAGCTTGGGAATCGCCGACTTTTTGGATGAGCAGTTCTTC
CASSLGIADFLDEQFF
>.|TRBJ2-7|TRBV11-1|.
TGTGCCAGCAGCCATCAGGGCGTTTACGAGCAGTACTTC
CASSHQGVYEQYF
>.|TRBJ2-7|TRBV9|.
TGTGCCAGCAGCGTAGGTTTAGGGGCACTCTACGAGCAGTACTTC
CASSVGLGALYEQYF
>TRBD2|TRBJ2-1|TRBV11-1|few
TGTGCCAGCAGCGGCCCCTTGGGACTAGCGGGGGGCTCCTCCTACAATGAGCAGTTCTTC
CASSGPLGLAGGSSYNEQFF
>TRBD1|TRBJ1-1|TRBV4-1|few
TGCGCCAGCAGCCAGGATGCAGGGGGAGAAGCTTTCTTT
CASSQDAGGEAFF
>.|TRBJ1-6|TRBV10-3|many
TGTGCCATCAGCCGAAGGGATAATTCACCCCTCCACTTT
CAISRRDNSPLHF
>TRBD2|TRBJ2-7|TRBV2|.
TGTGCCAGCAGCCCGGGGGGTAGCGGGAGCTACGAGCAGTACTTC
CASSPGGSGSYEQYF
>.|TRBJ2-3|TRBV27|few
TGTGCCAGCAGTAGAAGCACAGATACGCAGTATTTT
CASSRSTDTQYF
>TRBD1|TRBJ2-2|TRBV5-8|few
TGTGCCAGCAGCTTGGGGGACAGACCTTCGGAAGGGGAGCTGTTTTTT
CASSLGDRPSEGELFF
>.|TRBJ2-3|TRBV7-9|few
TGTGCCAGCAGCCCTATTCCGGGAGACTCCACAGATACGCAGTATTTT
CASSPIPGDSTDTQYF
>.|TRBJ2-1|TRBV3-1|.
TGTGCCAGCAGCCAAGGTAGGGATCAGTTCTTC
CASSQGRDQFF
>TRBD2|TRBJ2-3|TRBV12-3/TRBV12-4|few
TGTGCCAGCAGTTTTAGCGGGACCCTCACAGATACGCAGTATTTT
CASSFSGTLTDTQYF
>.|TRBJ1-1|TRBV5-1|.
TGCGCCAGCAGCTTTTTAGGGGGAGGGACTGAAGCTTTCTTT
CASSFLGGGTEAFF
>.|TRBJ2-1|TRBV27|many
TGTGCCAGCAGCTTCGGAGGGGGCAATGAGCAGTTCTTC
CASSFGGGNEQFF
>TRBD1|TRBJ1-6|TRBV12-3/TRBV12-4|few
TGTGCCAGCACCGCCGAGGACAGGGTGGGTAATTCACCCCTCCACTTT
CASTAEDRVGNSPLHF
>.|TRBJ1-2|TRBV10-3|.
TGTGCCATCAGTGAGTCGTCTTTCTATGGCTACACCTTC
CAISESSFYGYTF
>.|TRBJ2-1|TRBV10-3|few
TGTGCCATCAGTGATACGTCTGACAGGCCGGTTTTGGGGAATGAGCAGTTCTTC
CAISDTSDRPVLGNEQFF
>.|TRBJ2-3|TRBV5-1|.
TGCGCCAGCAGCTCCAATCTAGCGACTAGCACAGATACGCAGTATTTT
CASSSNLATSTDTQYF
>TRBD1|TRBJ1-1|TRBV29-1|few
TGCAGCGTTGTAGGGCAGGGGGTTGAAGCTTTCTTT
CSVVGQGVEAFF
>.|TRBJ1-2|TRBV27|few
TGTGCCAGCAGTTTATCCCGGACCGATGGCTACACCTTC
CASSLSRTDGYTF